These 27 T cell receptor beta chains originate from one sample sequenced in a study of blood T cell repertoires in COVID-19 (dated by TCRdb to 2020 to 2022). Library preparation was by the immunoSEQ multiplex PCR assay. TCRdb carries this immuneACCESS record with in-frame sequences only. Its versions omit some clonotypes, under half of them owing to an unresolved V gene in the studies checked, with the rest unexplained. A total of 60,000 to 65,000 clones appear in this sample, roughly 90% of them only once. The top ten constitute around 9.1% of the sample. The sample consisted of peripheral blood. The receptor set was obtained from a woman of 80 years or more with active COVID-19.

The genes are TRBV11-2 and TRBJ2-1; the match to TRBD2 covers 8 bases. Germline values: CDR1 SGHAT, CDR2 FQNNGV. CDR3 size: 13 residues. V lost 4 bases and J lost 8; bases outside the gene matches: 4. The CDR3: CASSWDGGDEQFF. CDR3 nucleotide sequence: TGTGCCAGCAGCTGGGACGGGGGGGATGAGCAGTTCTTC.

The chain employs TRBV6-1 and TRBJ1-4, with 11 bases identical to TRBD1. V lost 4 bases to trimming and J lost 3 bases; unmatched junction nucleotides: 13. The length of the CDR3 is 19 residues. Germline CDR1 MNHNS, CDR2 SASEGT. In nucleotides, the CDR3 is TGTGCCAGCAGTGCAAGGACAGGGGGCACCCGCATGGCTAATGAAAAACTGTTTTTT. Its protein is CASSARTGGTRMANEKLFF.

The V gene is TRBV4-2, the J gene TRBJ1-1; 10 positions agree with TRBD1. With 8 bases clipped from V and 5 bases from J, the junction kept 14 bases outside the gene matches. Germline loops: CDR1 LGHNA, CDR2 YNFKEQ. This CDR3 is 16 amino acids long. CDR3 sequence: CASAPQPTGGGTEAFF. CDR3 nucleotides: TGTGCCAGCGCACCCCAGCCGACAGGGGGCGGGACTGAAGCTTTCTTT.

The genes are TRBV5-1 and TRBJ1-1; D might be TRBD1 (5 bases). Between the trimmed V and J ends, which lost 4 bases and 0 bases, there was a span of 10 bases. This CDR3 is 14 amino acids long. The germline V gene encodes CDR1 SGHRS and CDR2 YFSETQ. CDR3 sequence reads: CASSGGDLNTEAFF. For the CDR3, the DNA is TGCGCCAGCAGCGGGGGGGACTTGAACACTGAAGCTTTCTTT.

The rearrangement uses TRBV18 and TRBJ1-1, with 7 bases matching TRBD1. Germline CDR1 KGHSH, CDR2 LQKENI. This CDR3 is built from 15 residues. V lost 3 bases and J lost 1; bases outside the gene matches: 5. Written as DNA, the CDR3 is TGTGCCAGCTCACCCCAAGGGGGCCGGAACACTGAAGCTTTCTTT. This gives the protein CASSPQGGRNTEAFF.

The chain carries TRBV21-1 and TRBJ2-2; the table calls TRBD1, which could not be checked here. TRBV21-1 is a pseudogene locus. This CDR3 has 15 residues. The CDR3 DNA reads TGTGCCAGCAGCATCAGACAACTGAACACCGGGGAGCTGTTTTTT. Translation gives CASSIRQLNTGELFF.

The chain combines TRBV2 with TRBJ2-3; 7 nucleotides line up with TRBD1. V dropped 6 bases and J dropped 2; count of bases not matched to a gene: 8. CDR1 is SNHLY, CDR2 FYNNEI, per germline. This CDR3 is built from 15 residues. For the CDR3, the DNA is TGTGCCAGCAGAATGACAGGGTCATACACAGATACGCAGTATTTT. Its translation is CASRMTGSYTDTQYF.

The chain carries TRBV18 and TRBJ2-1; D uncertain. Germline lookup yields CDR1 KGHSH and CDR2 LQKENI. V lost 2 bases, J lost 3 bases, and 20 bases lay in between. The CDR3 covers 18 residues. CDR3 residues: CASSPEAALLVVYNEQFF. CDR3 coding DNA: TGTGCCAGCTCACCAGAGGCGGCGCTCTTAGTTGTCTACAATGAGCAGTTCTTC.

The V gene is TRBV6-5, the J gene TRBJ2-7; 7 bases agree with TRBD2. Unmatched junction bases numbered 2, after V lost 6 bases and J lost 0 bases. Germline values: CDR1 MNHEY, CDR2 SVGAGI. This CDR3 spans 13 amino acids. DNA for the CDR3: TGTGCCAGCAGGGGGGGGGACTCCTACGAGCAGTACGTC. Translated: CASRGGDSYEQYV.

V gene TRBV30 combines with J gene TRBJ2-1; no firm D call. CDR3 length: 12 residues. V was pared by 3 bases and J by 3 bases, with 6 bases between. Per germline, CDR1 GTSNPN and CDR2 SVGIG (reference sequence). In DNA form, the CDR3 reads TGTGCCTGGAGCCCTTTCTACAATGAGCAGTTCTTC. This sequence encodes CAWSPFYNEQFF. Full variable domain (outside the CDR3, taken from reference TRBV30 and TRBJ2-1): SQTIHQWPATLVQPVGSPLSLECTVEGTSNPNLYWYRQAAGRGLQLLFYSVGIGQISSEVPQNLSASRPQDRQFILSSKKLLLSDSGFYLCAWSPFYNEQFFGPGTRLTVL.

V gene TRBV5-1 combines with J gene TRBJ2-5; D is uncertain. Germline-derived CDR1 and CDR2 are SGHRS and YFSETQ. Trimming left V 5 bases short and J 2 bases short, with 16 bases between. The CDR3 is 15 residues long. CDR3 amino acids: CASSREPSKQETQYF. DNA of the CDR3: TGCGCCAGCAGTCGAGAACCCTCTAAGCAAGAGACCCAGTACTTC.

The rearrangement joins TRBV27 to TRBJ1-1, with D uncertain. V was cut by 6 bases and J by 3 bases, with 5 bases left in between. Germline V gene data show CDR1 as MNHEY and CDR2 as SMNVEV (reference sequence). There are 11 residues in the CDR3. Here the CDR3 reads CASRGYTEAFF. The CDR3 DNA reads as TGTGCCAGCAGGGGCTACACTGAAGCTTTCTTT.

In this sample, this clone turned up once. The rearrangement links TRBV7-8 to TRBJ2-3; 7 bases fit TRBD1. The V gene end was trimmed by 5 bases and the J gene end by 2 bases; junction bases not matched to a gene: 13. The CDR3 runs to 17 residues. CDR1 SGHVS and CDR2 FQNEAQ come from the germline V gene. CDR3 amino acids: CASSAWTGSKSTDTQYF. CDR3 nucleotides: TGTGCCAGCAGCGCCTGGACAGGATCCAAATCCACAGATACGCAGTATTTT.

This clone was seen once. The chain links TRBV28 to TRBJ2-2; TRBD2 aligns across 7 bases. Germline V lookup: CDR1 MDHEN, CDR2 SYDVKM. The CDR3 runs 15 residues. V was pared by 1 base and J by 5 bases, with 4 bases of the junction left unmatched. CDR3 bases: TGTGCCAGCAGTTTATATCCGGGAGGTACCGGGGAGCTGTTTTTT. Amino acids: CASSLYPGGTGELFF.

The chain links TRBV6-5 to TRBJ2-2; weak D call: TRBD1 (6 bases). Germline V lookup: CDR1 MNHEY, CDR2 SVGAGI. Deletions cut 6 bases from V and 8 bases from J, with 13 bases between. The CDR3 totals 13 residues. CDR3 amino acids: CASRLPGTGELFF. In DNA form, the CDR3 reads TGTGCCAGCAGACTCCCCGGGACAGGGGAGCTGTTTTTT.

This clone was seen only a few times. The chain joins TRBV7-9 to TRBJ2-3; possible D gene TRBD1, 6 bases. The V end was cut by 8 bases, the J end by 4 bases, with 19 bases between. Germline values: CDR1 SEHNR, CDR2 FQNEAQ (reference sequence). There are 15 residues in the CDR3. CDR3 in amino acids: CASSGLAGVSDTQYF. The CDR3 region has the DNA TGTGCCAGCTCCGGGCTGGCAGGGGTTTCAGATACGCAGTATTTT.

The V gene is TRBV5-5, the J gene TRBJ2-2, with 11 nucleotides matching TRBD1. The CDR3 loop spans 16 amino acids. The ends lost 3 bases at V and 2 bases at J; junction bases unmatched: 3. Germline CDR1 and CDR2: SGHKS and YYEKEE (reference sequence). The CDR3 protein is CASSWTGGHNTGELFF. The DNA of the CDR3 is TGTGCCAGCAGCTGGACAGGGGGCCATAACACCGGGGAGCTGTTTTTT.

The CDR3 region is CASSPSSGRGNEQFF. The CDR3 DNA follows: TGTGCCAGCAGCCCCTCTAGCGGGAGAGGAAATGAGCAGTTCTTC. This chain links TRBV3-1 (or the pseudogene TRBV3-2) with TRBJ2-1, with 10 nucleotides matching TRBD2. Germline-derived CDR1 and CDR2 are LGHDT and YNNKEL (reference sequence). Unmatched junction bases numbered 7, after V lost 4 bases and J lost 7 bases. The CDR3 is made up of 15 amino acids.

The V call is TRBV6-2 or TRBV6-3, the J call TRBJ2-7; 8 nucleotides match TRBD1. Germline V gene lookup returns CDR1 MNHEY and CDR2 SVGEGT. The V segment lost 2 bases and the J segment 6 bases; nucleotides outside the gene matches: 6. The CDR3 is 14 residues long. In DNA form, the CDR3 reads TGTGCCAGCAGTTACACCAGGGGGCCCAGCGAGCAGTACTTC. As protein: CASSYTRGPSEQYF.

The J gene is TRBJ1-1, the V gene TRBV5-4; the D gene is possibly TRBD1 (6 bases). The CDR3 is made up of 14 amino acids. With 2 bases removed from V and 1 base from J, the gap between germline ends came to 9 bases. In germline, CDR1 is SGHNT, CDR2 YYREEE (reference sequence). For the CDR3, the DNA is TGTGCCAGCAGCTTCGGACAGACGAACACTGAAGCTTTCTTT. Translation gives CASSFGQTNTEAFF.

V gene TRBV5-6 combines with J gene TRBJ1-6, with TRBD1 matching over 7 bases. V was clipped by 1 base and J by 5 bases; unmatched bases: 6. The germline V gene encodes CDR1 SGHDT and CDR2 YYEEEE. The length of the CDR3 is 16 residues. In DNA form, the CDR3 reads TGTGCCAGCAGCTTGCTCAGGGGGGTTGATAATTCACCCCTCCACTTT. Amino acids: CASSLLRGVDNSPLHF.

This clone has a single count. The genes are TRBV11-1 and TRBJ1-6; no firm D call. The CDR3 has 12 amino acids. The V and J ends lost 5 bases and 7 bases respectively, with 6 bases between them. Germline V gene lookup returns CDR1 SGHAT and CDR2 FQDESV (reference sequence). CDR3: CASSTENSPLHF. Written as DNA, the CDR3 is TGTGCCAGCAGCACAGAGAATTCACCCCTCCACTTT.

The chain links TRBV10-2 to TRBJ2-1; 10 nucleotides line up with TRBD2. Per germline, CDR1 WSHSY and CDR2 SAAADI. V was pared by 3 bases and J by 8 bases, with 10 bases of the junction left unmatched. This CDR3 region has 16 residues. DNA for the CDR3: TGCGCCAGCAGTGACGTCGCTAGCGGGAGCGGGGATGAGCAGTTCTTC. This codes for CASSDVASGSGDEQFF.

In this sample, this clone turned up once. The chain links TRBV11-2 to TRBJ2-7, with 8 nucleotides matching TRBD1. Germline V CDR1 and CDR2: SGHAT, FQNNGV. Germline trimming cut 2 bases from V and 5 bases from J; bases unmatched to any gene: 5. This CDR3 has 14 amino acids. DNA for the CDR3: TGTGCCAGCAGCTTATCCCAGGGGGCGAACGAGCAGTACGTC. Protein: CASSLSQGANEQYV.

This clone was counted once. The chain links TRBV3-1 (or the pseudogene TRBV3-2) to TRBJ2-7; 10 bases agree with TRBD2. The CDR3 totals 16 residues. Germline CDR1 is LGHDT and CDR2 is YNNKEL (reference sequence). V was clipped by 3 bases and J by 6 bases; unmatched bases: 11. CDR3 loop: CASSHARLAGAGEQYF. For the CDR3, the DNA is TGTGCCAGCAGCCACGCCCGGCTAGCGGGAGCAGGCGAGCAGTACTTC.

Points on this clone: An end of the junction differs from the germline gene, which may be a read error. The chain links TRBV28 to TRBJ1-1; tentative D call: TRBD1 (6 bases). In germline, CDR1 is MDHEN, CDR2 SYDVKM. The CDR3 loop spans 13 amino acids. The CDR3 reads CASSLTGNAEAFF. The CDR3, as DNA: TGTGCCAGCAGCCTAACAGGGAACGCTGAAGCTTTCTTT. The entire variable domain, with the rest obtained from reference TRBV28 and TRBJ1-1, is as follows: DVKVTQSSRYLVKRTGEKVFLECVQDMDHENMFWYRQDPGLGLRLIYFSYDVKMKEKGDIPEGYSVSREKKERFSLILESASTNQTSMYLCASSLTGNAEAFFGQGTRLTVV.

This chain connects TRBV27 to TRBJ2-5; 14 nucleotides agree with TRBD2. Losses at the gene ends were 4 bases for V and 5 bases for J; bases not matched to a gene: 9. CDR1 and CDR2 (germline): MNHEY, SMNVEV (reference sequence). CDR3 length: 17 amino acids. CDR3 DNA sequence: TGTGCCAGCAGTTCTTTGACTAGCGGGGGGGCTTGGGAGACCCAGTACTTC. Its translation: CASSSLTSGGAWETQYF.